Given below is one T cell receptor beta chain in context. Use of 60 Vbeta and 13 Jbeta primers characterized the PCR. The protocol was immunoSEQ multiplex PCR, while the TCRdb copy is restricted to in-frame clones and leaves out a portion. Among tens of thousands of clones listed, around 77% were seen once. This specimen comes from a study of cytomegalovirus exposure and HLA in healthy donors. Sequences were obtained from PBMCs. The sequence derives from a man aged 50 to 60 in good health and CMV-seronegative.

The DNA of the CDR3 is TGTGCCAGCACCCGACAGGGGTCCAACTATGGCTACACCTTC. This codes for CASTRQGSNYGYTF. This chain uses TRBV27 with TRBJ1-2, with 8 bases that match TRBD1. The V gene's germline CDR1 is MNHEY and CDR2 SMNVEV (reference sequence). J gave up 2 bases and V 7 bases, and 6 bases lay outside the gene matches. There are 14 residues in the CDR3.